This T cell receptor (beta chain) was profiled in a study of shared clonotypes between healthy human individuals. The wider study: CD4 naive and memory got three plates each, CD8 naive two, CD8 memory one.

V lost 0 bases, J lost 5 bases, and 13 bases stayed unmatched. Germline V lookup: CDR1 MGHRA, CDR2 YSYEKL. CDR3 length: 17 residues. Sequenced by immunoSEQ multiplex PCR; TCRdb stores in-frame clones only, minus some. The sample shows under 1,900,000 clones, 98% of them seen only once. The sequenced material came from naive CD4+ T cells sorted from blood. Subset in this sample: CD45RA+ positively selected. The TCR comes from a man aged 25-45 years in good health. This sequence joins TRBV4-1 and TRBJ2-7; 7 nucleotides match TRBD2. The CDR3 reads CASSQDLGEGRQNEQYF. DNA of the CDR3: TGCGCCAGCAGCCAAGATTTGGGGGAGGGCCGGCAGAACGAGCAGTACTTC.